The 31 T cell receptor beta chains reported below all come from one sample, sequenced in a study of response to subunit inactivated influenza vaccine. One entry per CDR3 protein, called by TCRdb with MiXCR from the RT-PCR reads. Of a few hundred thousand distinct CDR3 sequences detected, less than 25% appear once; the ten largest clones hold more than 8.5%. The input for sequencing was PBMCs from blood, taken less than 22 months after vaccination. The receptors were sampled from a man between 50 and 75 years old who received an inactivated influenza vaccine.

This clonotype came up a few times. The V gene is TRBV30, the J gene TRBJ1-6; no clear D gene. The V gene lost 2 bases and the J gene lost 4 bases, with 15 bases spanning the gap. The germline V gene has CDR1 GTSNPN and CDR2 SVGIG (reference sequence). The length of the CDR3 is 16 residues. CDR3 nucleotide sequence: TGTGCCTGGAGTACTGGTCCGGGGTGGTATAATTCACCCCTCCACTTT. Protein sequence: CAWSTGPGWYNSPLHF.

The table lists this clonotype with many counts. CDR3 in DNA: TGTGCCATTTGGACGGGATACTCTGGAAACACCATATATTTT. Protein product: CAIWTGYSGNTIYF. This chain links TRBV10-3 with TRBJ1-3; D gene uncertain. Looked up from germline, CDR1 is ENHRY and CDR2 is SYGVKD. This CDR3 has 14 amino acids. Trimming removed 9 bases from V and 0 bases from J, with 12 bases in between.

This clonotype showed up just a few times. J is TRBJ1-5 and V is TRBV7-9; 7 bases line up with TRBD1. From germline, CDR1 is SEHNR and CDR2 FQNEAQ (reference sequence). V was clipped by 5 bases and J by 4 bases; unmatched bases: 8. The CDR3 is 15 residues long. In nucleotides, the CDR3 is TGTGCCAGCAGCCGTACAGGGGCCGGGAATCAGCCCCAGCATTTT. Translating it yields CASSRTGAGNQPQHF. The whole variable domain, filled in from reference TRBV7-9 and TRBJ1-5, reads DTGVSQNPRHKITKRGQNVTFRCDPISEHNRLYWYRQTLGQGPEFLTYFQNEAQLEKSRLLSDRFSAERPKGSFSTLEIQRTEQGDSAMYLCASSRTGAGNQPQHFGDGTRLSIL.

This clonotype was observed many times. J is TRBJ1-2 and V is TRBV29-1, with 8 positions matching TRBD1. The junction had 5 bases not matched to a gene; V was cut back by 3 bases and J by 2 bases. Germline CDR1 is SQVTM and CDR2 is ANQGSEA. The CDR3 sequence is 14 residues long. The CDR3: CSVDGQGRNYGYTF. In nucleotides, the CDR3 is TGCAGCGTTGACGGACAGGGAAGAAACTATGGCTACACCTTC.

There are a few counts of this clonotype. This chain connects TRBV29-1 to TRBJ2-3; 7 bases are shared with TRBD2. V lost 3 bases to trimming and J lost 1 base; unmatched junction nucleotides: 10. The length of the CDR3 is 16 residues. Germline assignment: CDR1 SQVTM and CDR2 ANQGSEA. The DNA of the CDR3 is TGCAGCGTTGATGAGCCGAAAAGCGGGGGCACAGATACGCAGTATTTT. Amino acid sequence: CSVDEPKSGGTDTQYF.

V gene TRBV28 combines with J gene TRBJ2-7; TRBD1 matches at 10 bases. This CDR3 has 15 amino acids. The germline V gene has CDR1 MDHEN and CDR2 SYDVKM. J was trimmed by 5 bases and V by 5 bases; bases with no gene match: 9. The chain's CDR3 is CASSPEGQGWNEQYF. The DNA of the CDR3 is TGTGCCAGCAGTCCCGAGGGACAGGGGTGGAACGAGCAGTACTTC.

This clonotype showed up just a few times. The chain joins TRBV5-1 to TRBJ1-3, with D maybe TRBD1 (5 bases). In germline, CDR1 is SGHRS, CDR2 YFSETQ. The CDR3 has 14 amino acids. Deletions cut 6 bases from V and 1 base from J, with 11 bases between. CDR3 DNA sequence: TGCGCCAGCATGGAGGGGCATTCTGGAAACACCATATATTTT. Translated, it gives CASMEGHSGNTIYF. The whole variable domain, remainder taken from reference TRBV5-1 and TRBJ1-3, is KAGVTQTPRYLIKTRGQQVTLSCSPISGHRSVSWYQQTPGQGLQFLFEYFSETQRNKGNFPGRFSGRQFSNSRSEMNVSTLELGDSALYLCASMEGHSGNTIYFGEGSWLTVV.

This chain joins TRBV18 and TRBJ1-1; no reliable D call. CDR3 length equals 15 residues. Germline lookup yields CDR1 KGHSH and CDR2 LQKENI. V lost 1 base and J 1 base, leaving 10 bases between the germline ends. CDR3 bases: TGTGCCAGCTCACCACGAATCAGTGGGAACACTGAAGCTTTCTTT. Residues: CASSPRISGNTEAFF.

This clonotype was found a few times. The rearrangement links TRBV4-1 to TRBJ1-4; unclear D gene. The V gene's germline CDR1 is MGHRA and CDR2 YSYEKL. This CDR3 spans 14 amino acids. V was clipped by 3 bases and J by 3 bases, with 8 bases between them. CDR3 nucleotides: TGCGCCAGCAGCCAGAGGAGAGCTAATGAAAAACTGTTTTTT. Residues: CASSQRRANEKLFF.

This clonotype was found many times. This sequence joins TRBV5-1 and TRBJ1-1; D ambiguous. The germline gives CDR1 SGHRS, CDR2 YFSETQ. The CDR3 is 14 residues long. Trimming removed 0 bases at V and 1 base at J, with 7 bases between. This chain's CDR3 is CASSLDTGNTEAFF. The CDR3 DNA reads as TGCGCCAGCAGCTTGGATACGGGGAACACTGAAGCTTTCTTT.

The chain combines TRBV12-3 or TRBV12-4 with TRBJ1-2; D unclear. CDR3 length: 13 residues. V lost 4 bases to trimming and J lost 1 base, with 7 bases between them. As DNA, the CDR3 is TGTGCCAGCAGTTGGCAGGATAACTATGGCTACACCTTC. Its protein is CASSWQDNYGYTF.

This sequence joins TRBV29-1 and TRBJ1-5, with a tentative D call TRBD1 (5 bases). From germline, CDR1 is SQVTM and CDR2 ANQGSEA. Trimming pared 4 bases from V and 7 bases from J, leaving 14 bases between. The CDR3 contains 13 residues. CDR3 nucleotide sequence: TGCAGCGTTGGTTGGGGCGTAGAACAGCCCCAGCATTTT. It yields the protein CSVGWGVEQPQHF.

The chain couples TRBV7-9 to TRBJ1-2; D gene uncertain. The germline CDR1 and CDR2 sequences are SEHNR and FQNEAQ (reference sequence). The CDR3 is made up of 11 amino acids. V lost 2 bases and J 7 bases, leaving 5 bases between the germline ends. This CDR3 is CASSLIFGYTF. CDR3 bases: TGTGCCAGCAGCTTAATCTTTGGCTACACCTTC.

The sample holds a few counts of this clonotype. CDR3 DNA sequence: TGTGCCAGCAAGATCAGGAACACTGAAGCTTTCTTT. Its translation: CASKIRNTEAFF. The chain uses TRBV28 and TRBJ1-1; D gene uncertain. V lost 7 bases, J lost 1 base, and 7 bases lay in between. The CDR3 is 12 amino acids. Looked up from germline, CDR1 is MDHEN and CDR2 is SYDVKM.

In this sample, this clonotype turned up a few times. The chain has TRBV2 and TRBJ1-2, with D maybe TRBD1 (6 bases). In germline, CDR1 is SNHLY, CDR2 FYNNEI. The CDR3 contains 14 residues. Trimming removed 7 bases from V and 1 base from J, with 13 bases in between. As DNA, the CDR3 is TGTGCCAGCACCCGGACAGCGATTAACTATGGCTACACCTTC. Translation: CASTRTAINYGYTF.

Here the CDR3 reads CSARDSHKGNMNTEAFF. In DNA form, the CDR3 reads TGCAGTGCTAGAGATTCCCACAAGGGCAACATGAACACTGAAGCTTTCTTT. The J gene is TRBJ1-1, the V gene TRBV20-1, with unresolved D. Germline-derived CDR1 and CDR2 are DFQATT and SNEGSKA (reference sequence). There are 17 residues in the CDR3. V lost 0 bases to trimming and J lost 0 bases, with 17 bases between them.

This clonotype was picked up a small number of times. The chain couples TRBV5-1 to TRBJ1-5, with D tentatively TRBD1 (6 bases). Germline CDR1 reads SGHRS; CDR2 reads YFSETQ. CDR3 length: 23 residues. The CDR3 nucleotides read TGCGACAGTTGCAATTTCTTGGGGGGCCACACTCATGATGCACTGTGTAGCAATCAGCCCCAGCATTTT. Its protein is CDSCNFLGGHTHDALCSNQPQHF.

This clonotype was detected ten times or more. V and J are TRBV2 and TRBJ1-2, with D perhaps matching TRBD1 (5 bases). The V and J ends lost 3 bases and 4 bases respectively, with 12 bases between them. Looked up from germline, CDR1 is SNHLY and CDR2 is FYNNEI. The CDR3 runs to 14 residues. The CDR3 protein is CASSDSGRAYGYTF. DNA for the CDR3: TGTGCCAGCAGTGATTCAGGGCGTGCCTATGGCTACACCTTC.

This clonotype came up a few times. Here the CDR3 DNA reads TGCGCCAGCACCCCTGGAGGGACATCTAACACTGAAGCTTTCTTT. Its translation: CASTPGGTSNTEAFF. V gene TRBV5-1 combines with J gene TRBJ1-1; D perhaps matches TRBD1 (6 bases). The CDR3 length is 15 residues. Germline V lookup: CDR1 SGHRS, CDR2 YFSETQ. With 6 bases removed from V and 2 bases from J, the gap between germline ends came to 17 bases.

The CDR3 sequence: CASSLTSDAYYEQYF. The CDR3 DNA reads as TGTGCCAGCAGCCTCACCTCGGACGCTTACTACGAGCAGTACTTC. The V and J genes are TRBV14 and TRBJ2-7; no clear D gene. The CDR3 contains 15 residues. The germline gives CDR1 SGHDN, CDR2 FVKESK. With 4 bases removed from V and 3 bases from J, the gap between germline ends came to 16 bases. Using reference TRBV14 and TRBJ2-7 for the parts outside the CDR3, the full variable domain is EAGVTQFPSHSVIEKGQTVTLRCDPISGHDNLYWYRRVMGKEIKFLLHFVKESKQDESGMPNNRFLAERTGGTYSTLKVQPAELEDSGVYFCASSLTSDAYYEQYFGPGTRLTVT.

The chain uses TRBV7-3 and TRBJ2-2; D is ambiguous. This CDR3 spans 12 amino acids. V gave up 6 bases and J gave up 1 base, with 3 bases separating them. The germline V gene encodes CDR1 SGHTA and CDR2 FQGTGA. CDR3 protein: CASRLNTGELFF. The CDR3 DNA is TGTGCCAGCAGGTTGAACACCGGGGAGCTGTTTTTT.

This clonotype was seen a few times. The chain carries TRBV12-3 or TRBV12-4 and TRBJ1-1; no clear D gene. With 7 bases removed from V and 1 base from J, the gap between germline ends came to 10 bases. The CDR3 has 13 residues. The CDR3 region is CASIKTGNTEAFF. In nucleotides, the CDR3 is TGTGCCAGCATAAAGACGGGGAACACTGAAGCTTTCTTT.

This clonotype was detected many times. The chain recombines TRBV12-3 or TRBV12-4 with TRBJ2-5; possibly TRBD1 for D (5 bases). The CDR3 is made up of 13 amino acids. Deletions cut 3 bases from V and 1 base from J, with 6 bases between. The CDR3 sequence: CASSFRAQETQYF. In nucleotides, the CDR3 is TGTGCCAGCAGTTTCAGGGCCCAAGAGACCCAGTACTTC.

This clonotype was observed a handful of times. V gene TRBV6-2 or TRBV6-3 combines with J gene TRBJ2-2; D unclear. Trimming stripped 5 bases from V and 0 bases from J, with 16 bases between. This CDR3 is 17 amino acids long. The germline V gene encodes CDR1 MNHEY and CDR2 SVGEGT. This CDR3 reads CASSPSRGQSNTGELFF. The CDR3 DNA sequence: TGTGCCAGCAGTCCCAGTCGTGGGCAATCGAACACCGGGGAGCTGTTTTTT.

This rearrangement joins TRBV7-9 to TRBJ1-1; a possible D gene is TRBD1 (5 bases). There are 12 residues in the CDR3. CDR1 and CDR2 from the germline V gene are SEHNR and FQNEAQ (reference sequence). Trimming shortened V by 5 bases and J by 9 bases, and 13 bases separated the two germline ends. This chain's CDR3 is CASSPPGRKAFF. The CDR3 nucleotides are TGTGCCAGCAGCCCCCCAGGGAGAAAAGCTTTCTTT.

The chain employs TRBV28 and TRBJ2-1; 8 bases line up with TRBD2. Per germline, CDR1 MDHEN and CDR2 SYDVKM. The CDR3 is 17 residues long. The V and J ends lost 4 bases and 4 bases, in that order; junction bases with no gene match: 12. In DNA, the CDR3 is TGTGCCAGCAGTTGGCCCCTCAATAGCGGGGAATACAATGAGCAGTTCTTC. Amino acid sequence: CASSWPLNSGEYNEQFF.

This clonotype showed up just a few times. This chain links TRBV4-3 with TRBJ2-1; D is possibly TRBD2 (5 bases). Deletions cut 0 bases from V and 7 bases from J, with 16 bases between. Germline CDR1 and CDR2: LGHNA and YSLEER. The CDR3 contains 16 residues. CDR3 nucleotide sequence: TGCGCCAGCAGCCAAGATCTAGCTTTGGGTTCGAATGAGCAGTTCTTC. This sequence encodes CASSQDLALGSNEQFF.

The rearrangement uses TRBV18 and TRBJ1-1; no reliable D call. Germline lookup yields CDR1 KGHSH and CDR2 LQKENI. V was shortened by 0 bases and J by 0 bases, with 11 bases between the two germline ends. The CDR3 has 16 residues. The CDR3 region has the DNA TGTGCCAGCTCACCACCAAATGGGGTCATGAACACTGAAGCTTTCTTT. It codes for CASSPPNGVMNTEAFF.

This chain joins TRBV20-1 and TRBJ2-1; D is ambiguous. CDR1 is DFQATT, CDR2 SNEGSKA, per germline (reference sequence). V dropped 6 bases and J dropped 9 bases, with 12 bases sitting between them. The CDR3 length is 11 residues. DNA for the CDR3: TGCAGTGCCAGTACGTGGGGTGAGCAGTTCTTC. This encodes CSASTWGEQFF.

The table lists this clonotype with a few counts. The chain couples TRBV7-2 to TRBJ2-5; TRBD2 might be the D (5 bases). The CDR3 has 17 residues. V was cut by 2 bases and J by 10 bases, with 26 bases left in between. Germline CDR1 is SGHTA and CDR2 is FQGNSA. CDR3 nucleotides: TGTGCCAGCAGCTTAATGCTCCCAGGAGGCAGTTCATTTATCCAGTACTTC. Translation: CASSLMLPGGSSFIQYF.

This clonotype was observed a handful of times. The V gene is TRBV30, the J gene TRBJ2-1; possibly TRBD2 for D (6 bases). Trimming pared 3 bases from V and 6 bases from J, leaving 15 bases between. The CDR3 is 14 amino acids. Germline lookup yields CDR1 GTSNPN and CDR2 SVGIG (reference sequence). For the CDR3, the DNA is TGTGCCTGGAGCTGGATAACGGGGGTCAATGAGCAGTTCTTC. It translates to CAWSWITGVNEQFF.